The 20 T cell receptor beta chains below all came from one sample that was sequenced in a study of radiotherapy plus CTLA-4 blockade in lung cancer. TCRdb's copy holds only in-frame clones and misses some; the assay was immunoSEQ multiplex PCR. This table holds 55,000 to 80,000 clones, around nine tenths found once. The sample consisted of peripheral blood, taken from a patient treated with radiotherapy plus ipilimumab. These receptors all stem from a human donor with non-small cell lung cancer that progressed on radiotherapy plus ipilimumab.

This chain uses TRBV5-4 with TRBJ1-3, with a weak D call TRBD1 (6 bases). Per germline, CDR1 SGHNT and CDR2 YYREEE (reference sequence). The ends were cut back, 0 bases at V and 6 bases at J, with 10 bases in the middle. The CDR3 extends over 14 amino acids. The CDR3 DNA reads as TGTGCCAGCAGCTTGGTGGGGGCAGAAAACACCATATATTTT. It codes for CASSLVGAENTIYF.

This chain joins TRBV6-6 and TRBJ2-7; D is perhaps TRBD2 (6 bases). Germline V CDR1 and CDR2: MNHNY, SVGAGI (reference sequence). This CDR3 spans 11 amino acids. Trimming stripped 11 bases from V and 2 bases from J, with 10 bases between. CDR3 DNA sequence: TGTGCCGCGGGGTATCCCTACGAGCAGTACGTC. This sequence encodes CAAGYPYEQYV.

The V call is TRBV19, the J call TRBJ1-4; D not certain. The CDR3 has 14 residues. Germline lookup yields CDR1 LNHDA and CDR2 SQIVND (reference sequence). V dropped 3 bases and J dropped 7 bases, with 12 bases sitting between them. The CDR3 coding sequence is TGTGCCAGTAGTATGTCTGACCGGAGTGAAAAACTGTTTTTT. Translated: CASSMSDRSEKLFF.

The CDR3 here is CASSPGLAKNIQYF. The DNA for the CDR3 is TGTGCCAGCAGTCCGGGGCTAGCCAAAAACATTCAGTACTTC. The V and J genes are TRBV27 and TRBJ2-4, with D perhaps assigned TRBD1 or TRBD2 (5 bases each). V was cut by 5 bases and J by 0 bases, with 8 bases left in between. The CDR3 runs 14 residues. Germline loops: CDR1 MNHEY, CDR2 SMNVEV (reference sequence).

The V and J genes are TRBV30 and TRBJ1-1, with D possibly matching TRBD1 (5 bases). The V end was cut by 2 bases, the J end by 1 base, with 8 bases between. Germline V gives CDR1 GTSNPN, CDR2 SVGIG (reference sequence). The length of the CDR3 is 13 residues. CDR3 region: CAWSPTGNTEAFF. As DNA, the CDR3 is TGTGCCTGGAGTCCCACAGGGAACACTGAAGCTTTCTTT. Full variable domain (missing parts from reference TRBV30 and TRBJ1-1): SQTIHQWPATLVQPVGSPLSLECTVEGTSNPNLYWYRQAAGRGLQLLFYSVGIGQISSEVPQNLSASRPQDRQFILSSKKLLLSDSGFYLCAWSPTGNTEAFFGQGTRLTVV.

This clone was recorded once. The V gene is TRBV25-1, the J gene TRBJ2-1, with 13 bases aligning to TRBD2. This CDR3 has 16 residues. V lost 6 bases, J lost 8 bases, and 10 bases stayed unmatched. CDR1 and CDR2 from the germline V gene are MGHDK and SYGVNS. The CDR3 region is CASRHIGTSGIHEQFF. CDR3 DNA sequence: TGTGCCAGCAGACATATTGGGACTAGCGGGATCCATGAGCAGTTCTTC.

The CDR3 DNA sequence: TGTGCCAGTACGGGCGGGGGGGGGAGCAATCAGCCCCAGCATTTT. Translation gives CASTGGGGSNQPQHF. The chain has TRBV2 and TRBJ1-5; D possibly corresponds to TRBD1 (5 bases). Germline assignment: CDR1 SNHLY and CDR2 FYNNEI. The CDR3 consists of 15 residues. V was pared by 9 bases and J by 1 base, with 16 bases between.

The chain employs TRBV7-3 and TRBJ2-6, with a weak D call TRBD2 (7 bases). This CDR3 has 17 residues. V was cut by 1 base and J by 1 base, with 11 bases left in between. Per the germline V gene, CDR1 is SGHTA and CDR2 is FQGTGA. The CDR3 reads CASSLNRGASGANVLTF. The CDR3 DNA reads as TGTGCCAGCAGCTTAAATCGGGGGGCGTCTGGGGCCAACGTCCTGACTTTC.

This chain links TRBV19 with TRBJ1-1; TRBD1 is a possible D gene (6 bases). The V end lost 4 bases, the J end lost 1 base, and 10 bases lay between the germline ends. The CDR3 runs 14 residues. CDR1 is LNHDA, CDR2 SQIVND, per germline (reference sequence). CDR3 residues: CASSNRGGNTEAFF. The CDR3 DNA reads TGTGCCAGTAGTAATAGAGGGGGGAACACTGAAGCTTTCTTT. Looking up the rest from reference TRBV19 and TRBJ1-1 gives the full variable domain: DGGITQSPKYLFRKEGQNVTLSCEQNLNHDAMYWYRQDPGQGLRLIYYSQIVNDFQKGDIAEGYSVSREKKESFPLTVTSAQKNPTAFYLCASSNRGGNTEAFFGQGTRLTVV.

The rearrangement joins TRBV5-6 to TRBJ2-7; weak D call: TRBD2 (5 bases). The CDR3 loop spans 13 amino acids. Trimming cost V 0 bases and J 6 bases, with 10 bases left between them. Germline-derived CDR1 and CDR2 are SGHDT and YYEEEE. CDR3 sequence (DNA): TGTGCCAGCAGCTTGGTGAGGGCTAGCGAGCAGTACGTC. Protein: CASSLVRASEQYV.

This clone appeared a single time. V usage is TRBV15 and J usage is TRBJ2-5; D unclear. The V end was cut by 4 bases, the J end by 0 bases, with 3 bases between. The CDR3 runs 12 residues. Looked up from germline, CDR1 is LNHNV and CDR2 is YYDKDF (reference sequence). CDR3 sequence reads: CATSTDQETQYF. The DNA for the CDR3 is TGTGCCACCAGCACCGACCAAGAGACCCAGTACTTC.

This chain connects TRBV30 to TRBJ1-1; D call uncertain. Germline loops: CDR1 GTSNPN, CDR2 SVGIG (reference sequence). The CDR3 runs to 15 residues. Trimming removed 3 bases from V and 2 bases from J, with 16 bases in between. CDR3 nucleotides: TGTGCCTGGAGAGGGCAGTTCCTTCCTAACACTGAAGCTTTCTTT. Its protein is CAWRGQFLPNTEAFF. Full variable domain (missing parts from reference TRBV30 and TRBJ1-1): SQTIHQWPATLVQPVGSPLSLECTVEGTSNPNLYWYRQAAGRGLQLLFYSVGIGQISSEVPQNLSASRPQDRQFILSSKKLLLSDSGFYLCAWRGQFLPNTEAFFGQGTRLTVV.

This rearrangement joins TRBV19 to TRBJ1-1, with D possibly TRBD1 on 5 matching bases. Trimming stripped 7 bases from V and 8 bases from J, with 14 bases between. The CDR3 runs to 12 residues. Per the germline V gene, CDR1 is LNHDA and CDR2 is SQIVND (reference sequence). CDR3 in amino acids: CASTAWGREAFF. CDR3 bases: TGTGCCAGTACGGCTTGGGGCCGCGAAGCTTTCTTT.

The chain couples TRBV19 to TRBJ2-2; weak D call: TRBD1 (6 bases). This CDR3 is built from 16 residues. CDR1 and CDR2 from the germline V gene are LNHDA and SQIVND (reference sequence). The V and J ends lost 3 bases and 1 base respectively, with 12 bases between them. The CDR3: CASSIPSDRNTGELFF. The CDR3 bases are TGTGCCAGTAGTATCCCCTCGGACAGGAACACCGGGGAGCTGTTTTTT.

This clone was seen just once. V and J are TRBV9 and TRBJ2-7; D unresolved. The CDR3 contains 15 residues. V gave up 0 bases and J gave up 0 bases, with 10 bases separating them. Germline lookup yields CDR1 SGDLS and CDR2 YYNGEE. CDR3: CASSVDQASSYEQYF. CDR3 coding DNA: TGTGCCAGCAGCGTAGACCAGGCCTCCTCCTACGAGCAGTACTTC.

J is TRBJ1-5 and V is TRBV20-1, with TRBD1 identical over 7 bases. The ends lost 8 bases at V and 4 bases at J; junction bases unmatched: 2. The CDR3 consists of 11 residues. Germline CDR1 reads DFQATT; CDR2 reads SNEGSKA (reference sequence). CDR3 loop: CSPGGNQPQHF. The CDR3 DNA reads as TGCAGTCCAGGGGGGAATCAGCCCCAGCATTTT.

This chain uses TRBV27 with TRBJ2-2; D gene uncertain. V shed 5 bases and J shed 4 bases, with 14 bases lying between them. Germline loops: CDR1 MNHEY, CDR2 SMNVEV (reference sequence). This CDR3 has 15 residues. The CDR3 protein is CASSEVSWGTGELFF. In DNA form, the CDR3 reads TGTGCCAGCAGTGAAGTGTCTTGGGGCACCGGGGAGCTGTTTTTT.

This chain links TRBV28 with TRBJ2-1; no clear D gene. Germline lookup yields CDR1 MDHEN and CDR2 SYDVKM. CDR3 length: 12 residues. The V end lost 5 bases, the J end lost 9 bases, and 11 bases lay between the germline ends. CDR3 DNA sequence: TGTGCCAGCAGTCTCCACTCGGGTGAGCAGTTCTTC. Translated: CASSLHSGEQFF.

V is TRBV7-9 and J is TRBJ1-1; 9 positions agree with TRBD1. Germline V lookup: CDR1 SEHNR, CDR2 FQNEAQ (reference sequence). V dropped 4 bases and J dropped 3; count of bases not matched to a gene: 6. The CDR3 length is 15 residues. This CDR3 reads CASSSGTGPHTEAFF. For the CDR3, the DNA is TGTGCCAGCAGCTCCGGGACAGGGCCTCACACTGAAGCTTTCTTT.

The chain combines TRBV7-2 with TRBJ1-1, with D possibly matching TRBD1 (5 bases). Trimming took off 4 bases at V and 4 bases at J, with 16 bases between the two ends. The V gene's germline CDR1 is SGHTA and CDR2 FQGNSA. The CDR3 covers 15 residues. The CDR3 DNA follows: TGTGCCAGCAGCTCTATTGGGGGATGGGGCACTGAAGCTTTCTTT. Translation gives CASSSIGGWGTEAFF.